What follows are 30 T cell receptor beta chains derived from one specimen sequenced in a study of T cells after yellow fever vaccination. Each CDR3 protein is one row after TCRdb ran MiXCR on the 5' RACE reads. Among approximately 610,000 distinct CDR3 sequences listed, about a sixth were seen once. Sequencing was performed on PBMCs, taken about 5 days after the first yellow fever vaccination. The origin of the receptors is a man between 18 and 35 years old who received the YFV17D yellow fever vaccine.

This clonotype was counted only a few times. This chain uses TRBV29-1 with TRBJ2-4, with D perhaps TRBD1 or TRBD2 (5 bases each). Germline V gene data show CDR1 as SQVTM and CDR2 as ANQGSEA. This CDR3 is 17 amino acids long. The V end was cut by 1 base, the J end by 0 bases, with 16 bases between. The CDR3 is CSVEVGYRDLAKNIQYF. DNA for the CDR3: TGCAGCGTTGAAGTGGGTTATCGGGACCTAGCCAAAAACATTCAGTACTTC.

This clonotype was seen more than once but under ten times. The chain has TRBV7-8 and TRBJ2-2; 8 bases align to TRBD1. The CDR3 has 15 residues. V lost 5 bases to trimming and J lost 6 bases; unmatched junction nucleotides: 8. Germline values: CDR1 SGHVS, CDR2 FQNEAQ. The CDR3 coding sequence is TGTGCCAGCAGCGTTTCGACAGGGGCCGCCGGGGAGCTGTTTTTT. It yields the protein CASSVSTGAAGELFF. The full variable domain, completed using reference TRBV7-8 and TRBJ2-2, is GAGVSQSPRYKVAKRGQDVALRCDPISGHVSLFWYQQALGQGPEFLTYFQNEAQLDKSGLPSDRFFAERPEGSVSTLKIQRTQQEDSAVYLCASSVSTGAAGELFFGEGSRLTVL.

This clonotype has only a few counts. The genes are TRBV24-1 and TRBJ2-3, with D unclear. Germline CDR1 is KGHDR and CDR2 is SFDVKD. V lost 5 bases and J lost 6, with 14 bases in between. The CDR3 totals 14 residues. CDR3 residues: CATSGYRVTDTQYF. CDR3 nucleotides: TGTGCCACCAGTGGGTATAGGGTCACCGATACGCAGTATTTT.

The chain uses TRBV24-1 and TRBJ2-2; 7 nucleotides match TRBD1. This CDR3 comprises 14 residues. Losses at the gene ends were 8 bases for V and 0 bases for J; bases not matched to a gene: 2. The germline CDR1 and CDR2 sequences are KGHDR and SFDVKD. The CDR3 region has the DNA TGTGCCACCATGACAGGGCCGAACACCGGGGAGCTGTTTTTT. It codes for CATMTGPNTGELFF.

The chain links TRBV20-1 to TRBJ2-3, with TRBD2 matching 10 bases. Germline V CDR1 and CDR2: DFQATT, SNEGSKA (reference sequence). This CDR3 has 16 residues. Trimming cost V 5 bases and J 1 base; bases outside gene matches: 9. The CDR3 nucleotides read TGCAGTGCTGAAGAGCGGGGGGGTACTGGCACAGATACGCAGTATTTT. This codes for CSAEERGGTGTDTQYF.

The sample holds a few counts of this clonotype. V usage is TRBV2 and J usage is TRBJ1-4; D remains ambiguous. Germline V lookup: CDR1 SNHLY, CDR2 FYNNEI. Trimming stripped 5 bases from V and 4 bases from J, with 8 bases between. This CDR3 has 13 amino acids. The CDR3 sequence: CASSPYINEKLFF. In DNA form, the CDR3 reads TGTGCCAGCAGTCCCTATATTAATGAAAAACTGTTTTTT.

This clonotype has only a few counts. The rearrangement uses TRBV29-1 and TRBJ1-1; no clear D gene. Germline V gene sequence: CDR1 SQVTM, CDR2 ANQGSEA. The CDR3 runs 11 residues. V lost 2 bases and J lost 4, with 5 bases in between. CDR3 sequence reads: CSVEYGTEAFF. DNA for the CDR3: TGCAGCGTTGAATACGGCACTGAAGCTTTCTTT.

The chain employs TRBV15 and TRBJ2-3; TRBD2 is a possible D gene (5 bases). The CDR3 loop spans 13 amino acids. Trimming took off 2 bases at V and 6 bases at J, with 9 bases between the two ends. Per germline, CDR1 LNHNV and CDR2 YYDKDF (reference sequence). CDR3 coding DNA: TGTGCCACCAGCAGATCGCCGGGGGATACGCAGTATTTT. Amino acids: CATSRSPGDTQYF. Full variable domain (missing parts from reference TRBV15 and TRBJ2-3): DAMVIQNPRYQVTQFGKPVTLSCSQTLNHNVMYWYQQKSSQAPKLLFHYYDKDFNNEADTPDNFQSRRPNTSFCFLDIRSPGLGDTAMYLCATSRSPGDTQYFGPGTRLTVL.

This chain connects TRBV6-2 or TRBV6-3 to TRBJ1-5; the D is unclear. Germline CDR1 reads MNHEY; CDR2 reads SVGEGT. The CDR3 loop spans 11 amino acids. Trimming stripped 2 bases from V and 9 bases from J, with 5 bases between. CDR3 residues: CASSYRGPQHF. In DNA, the CDR3 is TGTGCCAGCAGTTACCGGGGGCCCCAGCATTTT.

This clonotype was seen many times. This chain uses TRBV11-2 with TRBJ2-3, with 15 bases lining up with TRBD2. The CDR3 is 17 residues long. V shed 5 bases, J shed 6 bases, and the junction held 9 bases outside the gene matches. From germline, CDR1 is SGHAT and CDR2 FQNNGV. The CDR3 loop is CASSPRTSGGAGDTQYF. DNA of the CDR3: TGTGCCAGCAGCCCCCGGACTAGCGGGGGGGCGGGGGATACGCAGTATTTT.

The CDR3 sequence: CASSEDYREQYF. Here the CDR3 DNA reads TGCGCCAGCAGCGAGGACTACCGGGAGCAGTACTTC. The chain uses TRBV5-1 and TRBJ2-7; maybe TRBD2 (6 bases). Germline loops: CDR1 SGHRS, CDR2 YFSETQ. Trimming stripped 4 bases from V and 7 bases from J, with 12 bases between. This CDR3 is built from 12 residues. Looking up the rest from reference TRBV5-1 and TRBJ2-7 gives the full variable domain: KAGVTQTPRYLIKTRGQQVTLSCSPISGHRSVSWYQQTPGQGLQFLFEYFSETQRNKGNFPGRFSGRQFSNSRSEMNVSTLELGDSALYLCASSEDYREQYFGPGTRLTVT.

There are a few counts of this clonotype. The V gene is TRBV5-1, the J gene TRBJ2-5; 9 nucleotides line up with TRBD1. The CDR3 extends over 15 amino acids. The germline V gene has CDR1 SGHRS and CDR2 YFSETQ. J gave up 5 bases and V 4 bases, and 9 bases lay outside the gene matches. This chain's CDR3 is CASSVNRGHEETQYF. The CDR3, as DNA: TGCGCCAGCAGCGTCAACAGGGGGCATGAGGAGACCCAGTACTTC.

The V gene is TRBV6-5, the J gene TRBJ1-2; 10 bases agree with TRBD1. Germline CDR1 reads MNHEY; CDR2 reads SVGAGI. The length of the CDR3 is 15 residues. V lost 0 bases, J lost 7 bases, and 5 bases stayed unmatched. CDR3 protein: CASSYSGTGAPGYTF. The CDR3 DNA sequence: TGTGCCAGCAGTTACTCGGGGACAGGGGCTCCTGGCTACACCTTC.

This clonotype has only a few counts. The V gene is TRBV29-1, the J gene TRBJ1-2; unclear D gene. V lost 5 bases and J lost 6, with 16 bases in between. The CDR3 covers 13 residues. Looked up from germline, CDR1 is SQVTM and CDR2 is ANQGSEA. The CDR3 DNA reads TGCAGCGTTAGTTGGCCCACGGGCGATGGCTACACCTTC. The encoded protein is CSVSWPTGDGYTF.

This clonotype was seen a few times. DNA for the CDR3: TGCAGTGCAAGCGGTGGGAAGCTGGGCGAGCAGTACGTC. Amino acids: CSASGGKLGEQYV. The V call is TRBV20-1, the J call TRBJ2-7, with D possibly TRBD2 on 5 matching bases. Trimming shortened V by 6 bases and J by 6 bases, and 18 bases separated the two germline ends. Germline V lookup: CDR1 DFQATT, CDR2 SNEGSKA (reference sequence). This CDR3 contains 13 residues.

This clonotype occurred a few times. The chain has TRBV5-6 and TRBJ2-2; D is unclear. The germline V and J ends were trimmed by 5 bases and 6 bases, with 17 bases remaining between them. This CDR3 is 15 amino acids long. Germline values: CDR1 SGHDT, CDR2 YYEEEE. CDR3 region: CASSPTEIMPGELFF. In DNA form, the CDR3 reads TGTGCCAGCAGTCCTACTGAAATTATGCCCGGGGAGCTGTTTTTT.

Concerning this clonotype: The junction does not match germline at one end; this may be a read error. The chain carries TRBV11-2 and TRBJ2-5; TRBD2 is a possible D gene (5 bases). This CDR3 comprises 14 residues. Germline CDR1 reads SGHAT; CDR2 reads FQNNGV. CDR3 amino acids: CASSPGLPQGTQYF. The DNA for the CDR3 is TGTGCCAGCAGCCCCGGACTCCCACAAGGGACCCAGTACTTC.

This clonotype was counted a few times. This chain connects TRBV20-1 to TRBJ1-2, with D possibly TRBD1 on 5 matching bases. In germline, CDR1 is DFQATT, CDR2 SNEGSKA (reference sequence). The CDR3 covers 14 residues. The V and J ends lost 5 bases and 9 bases respectively, with 22 bases between them. CDR3 DNA: TGCAGTGCTTCTACAGGCCGACCCCCGATCCGCTACACCTTC. The encoded protein is CSASTGRPPIRYTF.

This clonotype was observed once. V is TRBV10-3 and J is TRBJ1-1; the match to TRBD1 covers 7 bases. The trim removed 4 bases at V and 6 bases at J, leaving 8 bases unmatched. The CDR3 has 14 amino acids. CDR1 is ENHRY and CDR2 is SYGVKD in the germline V gene. CDR3 sequence reads: CAISVPQGEAEAFF. For the CDR3, the DNA is TGTGCCATCAGTGTTCCTCAGGGGGAAGCTGAAGCTTTCTTT.

The rearrangement links TRBV10-3 to TRBJ2-4; D might be TRBD1 (6 bases). Germline V gene sequence: CDR1 ENHRY, CDR2 SYGVKD. V was cut by 0 bases and J by 12 bases, with 18 bases left in between. The CDR3 loop spans 15 amino acids. The CDR3: CAISESLKGERNQYF. The CDR3 nucleotides read TGTGCCATCAGTGAGTCATTAAAGGGGGAGAGGAATCAGTACTTC.

This clonotype appeared a few times. The genes are TRBV9 and TRBJ2-4, with 7 bases lining up with TRBD2. The CDR3 covers 14 residues. Losses at the gene ends were 0 bases for V and 4 bases for J; bases not matched to a gene: 1. Germline CDR1 SGDLS, CDR2 YYNGEE. CDR3 region: CASSVGGGKNIQYF. The CDR3 bases are TGTGCCAGCAGCGTAGGGGGGGGGAAAAACATTCAGTACTTC.

This clonotype turned up a few times. The CDR3 coding sequence is TGTGCCACCAGTGACCTACAGGGGGGGACTGAAGCTTTCTTT. This gives the protein CATSDLQGGTEAFF. The rearrangement joins TRBV24-1 to TRBJ1-1; 8 bases map to TRBD1. Germline loops: CDR1 KGHDR, CDR2 SFDVKD. This CDR3 region has 14 residues. The V segment lost 4 bases and the J segment 5 bases; nucleotides outside the gene matches: 5.

This clonotype was seen ten or more times. V gene TRBV7-8 combines with J gene TRBJ2-7; D unclear. V was cut by 3 bases and J by 3 bases, with 6 bases left in between. The length of the CDR3 is 12 residues. CDR1 SGHVS and CDR2 FQNEAQ come from the germline V gene. This CDR3 is CASSFPGYEQYF. The CDR3 DNA reads TGTGCCAGCAGCTTCCCAGGCTACGAGCAGTACTTC.

There are a few counts of this clonotype. This chain joins TRBV3-1 and TRBJ1-2, with D unresolved. Germline V lookup: CDR1 LGHDT, CDR2 YNNKEL (reference sequence). The ends were cut back, 1 base at V and 8 bases at J, with 11 bases in the middle. This CDR3 comprises 13 residues. In DNA, the CDR3 is TGTGCCAGCAGCCAAGTAAAGGGATGGGGCTACACCTTC. Its protein is CASSQVKGWGYTF.

The rearrangement links TRBV23-1 to TRBJ1-2; D not certain. TRBV23-1 carries the ORF label, with uncertain function. The CDR3 length is 18 residues. Trimming pared 0 bases from V and 4 bases from J, leaving 21 bases between. The CDR3 DNA follows: TGCGCCAGCAGTCAATCCAGGTCCGGGATCCAATGGGGCTATGGCTACACCTTC. Translation gives CASSQSRSGIQWGYGYTF.

The table lists this clonotype with a few counts. This chain joins TRBV7-9 and TRBJ1-1, with no clear D. The ends were cut back, 4 bases at V and 4 bases at J, with 10 bases in the middle. CDR1 is SEHNR, CDR2 FQNEAQ, per germline (reference sequence). This CDR3 is built from 13 residues. In nucleotides, the CDR3 is TGTGCCAGCAGCTCCCCTGGAATCACTGAAGCTTTCTTT. This sequence encodes CASSSPGITEAFF.

This clonotype was observed a handful of times. The chain recombines TRBV9 with TRBJ2-3; 8 bases are a match to TRBD2. The V gene end was trimmed by 0 bases and the J gene end by 0 bases; junction bases not matched to a gene: 9. Germline V gene sequence: CDR1 SGDLS, CDR2 YYNGEE. This CDR3 region has 18 residues. CDR3 in amino acids: CASSVDWSGGPSTDTQYF. CDR3 nucleotide sequence: TGTGCCAGCAGCGTAGATTGGTCGGGGGGGCCTAGCACAGATACGCAGTATTTT.

The gene calls are TRBV20-1 and TRBJ2-1; D is ambiguous. This CDR3 spans 12 amino acids. The V end lost 2 bases, the J end lost 12 bases, and 14 bases lay between the germline ends. Germline CDR1 and CDR2: DFQATT and SNEGSKA (reference sequence). The CDR3 loop is CSARPPGTMQFF. The CDR3 DNA reads as TGCAGTGCTAGACCCCCCGGTACTATGCAGTTCTTC.

In this sample, this clonotype turned up a few times. The rearrangement links TRBV3-1 to TRBJ1-3; D unclear. V lost 3 bases and J lost 2, with 11 bases in between. CDR3 length: 15 residues. Per the germline V gene, CDR1 is LGHDT and CDR2 is YNNKEL (reference sequence). The CDR3 bases are TGTGCCAGCAGCCATCGGGAGGGAGCTGGAAACACCATATATTTT. Encoded protein: CASSHREGAGNTIYF. Looking up the rest from reference TRBV3-1 and TRBJ1-3 gives the full variable domain: DTAVSQTPKYLVTQMGNDKSIKCEQNLGHDTMYWYKQDSKKFLKIMFSYNNKELIINETVPNRFSPKSPDKAHLNLHINSLELGDSAVYFCASSHREGAGNTIYFGEGSWLTVV.

This clonotype has ten or more counts. This CDR3 reads CASSITGDREDVRQKTDTQYF. The CDR3 DNA reads TGTGCCAGCAGTATTACCGGGGACAGGGAAGACGTAAGACAAAAGACAGATACGCAGTATTTT. The chain is built from TRBV12-3 or TRBV12-4 and TRBJ2-3; TRBD1 aligns across 9 bases. The trim removed 5 bases at V and 3 bases at J, leaving 24 bases unmatched. This CDR3 is 21 amino acids long.